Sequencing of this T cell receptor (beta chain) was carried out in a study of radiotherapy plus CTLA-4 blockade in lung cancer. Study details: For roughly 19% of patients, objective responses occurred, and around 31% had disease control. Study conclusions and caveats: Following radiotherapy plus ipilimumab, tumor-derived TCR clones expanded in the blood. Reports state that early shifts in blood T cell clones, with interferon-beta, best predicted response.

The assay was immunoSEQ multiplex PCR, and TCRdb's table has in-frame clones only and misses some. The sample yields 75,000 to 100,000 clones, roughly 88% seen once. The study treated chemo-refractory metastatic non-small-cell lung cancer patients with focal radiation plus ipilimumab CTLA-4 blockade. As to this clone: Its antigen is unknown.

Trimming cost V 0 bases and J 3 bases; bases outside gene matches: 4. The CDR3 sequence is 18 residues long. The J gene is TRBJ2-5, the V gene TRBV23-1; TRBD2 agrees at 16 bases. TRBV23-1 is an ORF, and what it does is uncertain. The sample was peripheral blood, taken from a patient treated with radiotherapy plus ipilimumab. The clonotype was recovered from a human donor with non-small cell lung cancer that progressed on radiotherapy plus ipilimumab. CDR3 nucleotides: TGCGCCAGCAGTCAATCGGGACTAGCGGGAGGGCCAAAAGAGACCCAGTACTTC. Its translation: CASSQSGLAGGPKETQYF.